This entry describes one TCR beta chain. The data were obtained in a study of blood T cell repertoires in COVID-19. In the study's own analysis: Reference gene primers were amplified, and this amplification served to estimate nucleated cell counts. Repertoires were generated with immunoSEQ multiplex PCR, while TCRdb's copy carries only in-frame clones and drops some. V, J and clone size were drawn from that table, and D and trimming were deduced from the DNA. This table has a few hundred thousand clones, roughly four fifths appearing once. V was pared by 0 bases and J by 2 bases, with 8 bases between. The CDR3 loop spans 16 amino acids. CDR1 and CDR2 (germline): MRHNA, SNTAGT. Participants were aged about 18 to 90 years from about two dozen US areas. Participant-given clinical history determined each cohort assignment.

Material: PBMCs or T cells enriched from blood (not recorded which). The gene calls are TRBV6-4 and TRBJ2-6, with unresolved D. The clonotype comes from a woman aged 45-65 years who had recovered from COVID-19. The chain's CDR3 is CASSDSHVPGANVLTF. Written as DNA, the CDR3 is TGTGCCAGCAGTGACTCACACGTCCCTGGGGCCAACGTCCTGACTTTC.